This record covers a single T cell receptor (beta chain). This CDR3 is 17 amino acids long. V shed 0 bases and J shed 0 bases, with 12 bases lying between them. The germline V gene encodes CDR1 SNHLY and CDR2 FYNNEI. PCR employed 60 Vbeta and 13 Jbeta primers. TCRdb keeps only in-frame clones here, not all; method: immunoSEQ multiplex PCR. The sample has some 190,000 clones; about three quarters are singletons. The data stem from a study of cytomegalovirus exposure and HLA in healthy donors. The material sequenced was PBMCs. This TCR derives from a woman between 25 and 40 years old in good health and CMV-seropositive. This chain joins TRBV2 and TRBJ1-3, with D possibly matching TRBD1 (6 bases). CDR3 coding DNA: TGTGCCAGCAGTGAAGCTAGGGGGGGCGCCTCTGGAAACACCATATATTTT. Protein sequence: CASSEARGGASGNTIYF.